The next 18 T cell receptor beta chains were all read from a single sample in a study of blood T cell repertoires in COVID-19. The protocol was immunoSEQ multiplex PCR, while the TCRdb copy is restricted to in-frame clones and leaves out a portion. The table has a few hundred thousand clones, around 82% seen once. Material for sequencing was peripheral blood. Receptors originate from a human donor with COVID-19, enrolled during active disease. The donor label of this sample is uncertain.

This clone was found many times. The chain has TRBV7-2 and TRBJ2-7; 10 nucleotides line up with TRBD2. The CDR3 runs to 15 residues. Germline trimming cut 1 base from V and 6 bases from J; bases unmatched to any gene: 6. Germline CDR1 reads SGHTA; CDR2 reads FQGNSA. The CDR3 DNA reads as TGTGCCAGCAGCTTAGAAGCGGGAGGGGAGTTCGAGCAGTACTTC. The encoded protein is CASSLEAGGEFEQYF.

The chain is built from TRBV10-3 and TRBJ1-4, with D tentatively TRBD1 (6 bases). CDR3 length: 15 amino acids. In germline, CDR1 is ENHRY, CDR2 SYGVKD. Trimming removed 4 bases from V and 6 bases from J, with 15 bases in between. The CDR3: CAISVSPEGDEKLFF. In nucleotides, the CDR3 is TGTGCCATCAGTGTTAGCCCCGAGGGGGATGAAAAACTGTTTTTT.

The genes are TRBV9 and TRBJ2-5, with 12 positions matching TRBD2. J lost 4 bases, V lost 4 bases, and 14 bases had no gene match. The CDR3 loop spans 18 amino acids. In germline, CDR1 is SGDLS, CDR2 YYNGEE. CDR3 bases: TGTGCCAGCAGCCCGCGGACTAGCGGGATAGGAGTTCGAGAGACCCAGTACTTC. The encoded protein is CASSPRTSGIGVRETQYF. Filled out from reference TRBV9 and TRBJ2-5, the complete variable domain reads DSGVTQTPKHLITATGQRVTLRCSPRSGDLSVYWYQQSLDQGLQFLIQYYNGEERAKGNILERFSAQQFPDLHSELNLSSLELGDSALYFCASSPRTSGIGVRETQYFGPGTRLLVL.

In DNA form, the CDR3 reads TGTGCCAGCAGTTGGGGACAGGGAATACCCCTCCACTTT. It is translated as CASSWGQGIPLHF. V and J are TRBV28 and TRBJ1-6; 9 positions agree with TRBD1. Germline V CDR1 and CDR2: MDHEN, SYDVKM. This CDR3 is 13 amino acids long. V was pared by 4 bases and J by 12 bases, with 4 bases of the junction left unmatched.

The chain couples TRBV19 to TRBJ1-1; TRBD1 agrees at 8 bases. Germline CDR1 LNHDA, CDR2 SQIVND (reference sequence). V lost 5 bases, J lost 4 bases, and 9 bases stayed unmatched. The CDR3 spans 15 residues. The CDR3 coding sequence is TGTGCCAGTAGTGTTCCAGGGGGCGCCGGCACTGAAGCTTTCTTT. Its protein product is CASSVPGGAGTEAFF.

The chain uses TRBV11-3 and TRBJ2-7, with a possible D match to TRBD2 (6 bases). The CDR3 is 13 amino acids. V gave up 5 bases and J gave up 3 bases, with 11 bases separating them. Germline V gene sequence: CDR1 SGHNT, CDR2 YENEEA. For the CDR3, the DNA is TGTGCCAGCAGCCTCCGGACTAACTACGAGCAGTACTTC. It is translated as CASSLRTNYEQYF.

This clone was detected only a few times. CDR3 coding DNA: TGTGCCAGCAGTTTGGGGCAGGGAGGGCACTATGGCTACACCTTC. Translated: CASSLGQGGHYGYTF. The rearrangement links TRBV27 to TRBJ1-2; TRBD1 might be the D (5 bases). CDR1 is MNHEY and CDR2 is SMNVEV in the germline V gene (reference sequence). Trimming removed 3 bases at V and 3 bases at J, with 14 bases between. The CDR3 spans 15 residues.

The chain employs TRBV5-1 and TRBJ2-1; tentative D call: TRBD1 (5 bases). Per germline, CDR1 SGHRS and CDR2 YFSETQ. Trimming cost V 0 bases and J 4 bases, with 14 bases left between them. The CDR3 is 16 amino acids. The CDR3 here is CASSLEAGLGYNEQFF. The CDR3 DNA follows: TGCGCCAGCAGCTTGGAGGCAGGGTTGGGGTACAATGAGCAGTTCTTC.

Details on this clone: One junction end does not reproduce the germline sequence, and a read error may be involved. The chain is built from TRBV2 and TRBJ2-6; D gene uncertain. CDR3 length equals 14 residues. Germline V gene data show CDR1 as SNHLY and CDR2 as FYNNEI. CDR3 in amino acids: CAGRQTSGANVLTF. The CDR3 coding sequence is TGTGCCGGCAGGCAGACTTCTGGGGCCAACGTCCTGACTTTC.

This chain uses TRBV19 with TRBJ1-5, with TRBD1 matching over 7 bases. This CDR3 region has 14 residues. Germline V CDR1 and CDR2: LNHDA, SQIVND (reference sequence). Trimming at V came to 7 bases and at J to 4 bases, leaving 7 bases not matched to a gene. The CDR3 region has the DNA TGTGCCAGTACCCCGATACAGGGGAATCAGCCCCAGCATTTT. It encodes CASTPIQGNQPQHF. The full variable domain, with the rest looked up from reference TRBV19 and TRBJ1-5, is DGGITQSPKYLFRKEGQNVTLSCEQNLNHDAMYWYRQDPGQGLRLIYYSQIVNDFQKGDIAEGYSVSREKKESFPLTVTSAQKNPTAFYLCASTPIQGNQPQHFGDGTRLSIL.

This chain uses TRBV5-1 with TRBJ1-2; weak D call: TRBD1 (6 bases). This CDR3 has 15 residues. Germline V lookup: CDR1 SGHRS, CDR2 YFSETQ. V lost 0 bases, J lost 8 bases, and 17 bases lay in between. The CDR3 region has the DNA TGCGCCAGCAGCTTGGATGCAGGGGATTATAGGGGCTACACCTTC. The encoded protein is CASSLDAGDYRGYTF.

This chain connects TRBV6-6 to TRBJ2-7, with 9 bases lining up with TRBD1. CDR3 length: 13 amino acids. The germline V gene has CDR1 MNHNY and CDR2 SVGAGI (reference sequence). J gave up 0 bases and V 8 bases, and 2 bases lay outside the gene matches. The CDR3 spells CASGTGSSYEQYF. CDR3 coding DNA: TGTGCCAGCGGGACAGGGAGCTCCTACGAGCAGTACTTC.

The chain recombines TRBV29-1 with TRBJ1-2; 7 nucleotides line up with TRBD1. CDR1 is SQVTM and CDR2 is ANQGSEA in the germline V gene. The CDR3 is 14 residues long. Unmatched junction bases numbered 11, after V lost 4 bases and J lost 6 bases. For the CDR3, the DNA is TGCAGCGTTGGTGACAGGGCCGGGATCGATGGCTACACCTTC. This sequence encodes CSVGDRAGIDGYTF.

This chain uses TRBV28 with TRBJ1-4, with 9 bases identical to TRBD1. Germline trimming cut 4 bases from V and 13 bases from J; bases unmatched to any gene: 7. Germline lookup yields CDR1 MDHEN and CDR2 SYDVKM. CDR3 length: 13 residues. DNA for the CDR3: TGTGCCAGCAGTTCCGGGACAGGGATTAGACTGTTTTTT. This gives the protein CASSSGTGIRLFF.

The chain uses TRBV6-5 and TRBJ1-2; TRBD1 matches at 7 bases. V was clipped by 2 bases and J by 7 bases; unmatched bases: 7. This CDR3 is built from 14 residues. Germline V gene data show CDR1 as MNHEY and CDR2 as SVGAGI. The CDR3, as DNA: TGTGCCAGCAGTTACCGGGGGAGGACAGGTGGCTACACCTTC. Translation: CASSYRGRTGGYTF.

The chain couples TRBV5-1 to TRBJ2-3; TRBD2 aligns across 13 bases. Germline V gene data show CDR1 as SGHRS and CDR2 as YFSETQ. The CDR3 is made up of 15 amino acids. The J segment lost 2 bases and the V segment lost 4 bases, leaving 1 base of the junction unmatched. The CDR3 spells CASSGTSGNTDTQYF. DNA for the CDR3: TGCGCCAGCAGCGGGACTAGCGGGAACACAGATACGCAGTATTTT. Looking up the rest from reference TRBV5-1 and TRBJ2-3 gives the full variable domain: KAGVTQTPRYLIKTRGQQVTLSCSPISGHRSVSWYQQTPGQGLQFLFEYFSETQRNKGNFPGRFSGRQFSNSRSEMNVSTLELGDSALYLCASSGTSGNTDTQYFGPGTRLTVL.

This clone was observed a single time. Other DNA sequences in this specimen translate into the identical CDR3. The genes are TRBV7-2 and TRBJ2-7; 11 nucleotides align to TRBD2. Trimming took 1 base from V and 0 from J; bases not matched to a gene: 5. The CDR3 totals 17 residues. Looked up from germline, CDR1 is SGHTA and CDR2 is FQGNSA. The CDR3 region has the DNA TGTGCCAGCAGCTTAGTGCTAGCGGGAGGAAGCTCCTACGAGCAGTACTTC. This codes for CASSLVLAGGSSYEQYF.

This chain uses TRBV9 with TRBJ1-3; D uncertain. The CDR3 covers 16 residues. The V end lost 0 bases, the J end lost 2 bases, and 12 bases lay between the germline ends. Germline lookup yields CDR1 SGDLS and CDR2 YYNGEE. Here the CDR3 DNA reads TGTGCCAGCAGCGTAGACCCAGATCGGGCTGGAAACACCATATATTTT. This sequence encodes CASSVDPDRAGNTIYF.